This paragraph covers one T cell receptor (beta chain) sequence. Its antigen has not been determined. Per-nucleotide qualities are absent, and no much larger clonotype sits a single base away. Participants in the prospective study were aged roughly 18 to 95 years, lived in under 30 United States geographic areas, and enrolled through a virtual design. To assign participants to cohorts, the prospective study relied on clinical history that participants themselves reported in a screening survey and a study questionnaire. Recovered participants in ImmuneRACE Cohort 3 were defined as having two consecutive negative NP/OP PCR tests, clearance from a healthcare professional, or resolution of symptoms. Mobile phlebotomists in the prospective study collected whole blood, serum and a nasopharyngeal or oropharyngeal swab from every participant. Prospective study participants could optionally give additional blood draws and questionnaires over an approximately 2-month period. Prospective study blood samples were shipped either frozen or at room temperature before DNA extraction.

The immunoSEQ Assay, a bias-controlled multiplex PCR, was used to amplify TCRbeta CDR3 regions from genomic DNA. The published analysis was carried out like this. The number of nucleated cells in each sample was estimated from the amplification of reference gene primers within the assay. To quantify the absolute abundance of each unique TCRbeta CDR3 rearrangement, sequence reads were collapsed and filtered. For each sample, productive Simpson clonality was calculated as the square root of Simpson's diversity index over productive rearrangements. What TCRdb holds here is the immuneACCESS table cut down to in-frame rearrangements. Part of the clones is not present; checked against another copy, under half of the missing clones reflect an unresolved V gene, and the others are unexplained. That table supplies the V and J calls and clone size; D and trimming were determined from the DNA. The table for this sample lists 310,000 or so clones; more than 75% of them were counted only once. Roughly 10% of the sample lies in the top ten.

The source of the sample is a study of blood T cell repertoires in COVID-19 (TCRdb year 2020). As for the study more broadly: Samples covering the acute and convalescent phases of COVID-19 were provided by collaborators in the United States, Italy and Spain. The prospective study material was composed of cDNA or gDNA derived from T cells, B-cell-depleted T cells, or PBMCs. Deeply sampled blood TCRbeta repertoires from subjects exposed to, actively infected with, or recovered from COVID-19 were included in the dataset. A freely available public database, intended as a resource for researchers studying the immune response to SARS-CoV-2, is where the repertoires were released. The samples were drawn from the first 160 participants of the ongoing ImmuneRACE study and from over 950 subjects provided by 6 global collaborators. A de-identified subject ID, COVID-19 status, age in years and sex were almost always included in the sample metadata. Where HLA class I and class II types were available, the types were taken from metadata supplied by the sample provider, not from assay-based typing.

On the study overall, not on this receptor specifically: How much clinical and demographic metadata was included differed by source and by participant, and the metadata was provided uncurated.

At the junction V is shortened by 4 bases and J by 2 bases, with 6 bases in between. Its CDR3 holds 12 amino acids, cysteine through phenylalanine. Only the CDR3 DNA stays, 36 bases, in frame from base 1. According to the germline V gene (reference sequence), CDR1 reads SGHNT and CDR2 reads YYREEE. Sequenced input: PBMCs or T cells enriched from blood (not recorded which). The V gene is TRBV5-4 and the J gene is TRBJ1-2, with no confident D gene call. The TCR sequence derives from a woman aged 18 to 35 who had recovered from COVID-19. The DNA sequence is as follows: TGTGCCAGCAGCCAACACAACTATGGCTACACCTTC. The encoded protein is CASSQHNYGYTF.